This entry lists 2 T cell receptor beta chains sequenced from one sample in a study of lymphopenia after photon versus proton radiotherapy. This table comes from immunoSEQ multiplex PCR, and its TCRdb copy is limited to in-frame clones, with some not included. The table includes 37,000 or so clones, around 84% detected once. This specimen was peripheral blood, taken from a patient treated with proton-based radiotherapy. These TCRs come from a woman in her seventies with pancreatic cancer. Some clones in this sample may be carry-over from other donors' samples.

The rearrangement uses TRBV19 and TRBJ1-5, with 7 nucleotides matching TRBD1. Germline values: CDR1 LNHDA, CDR2 SQIVND (reference sequence). Trimming took 5 bases from V and 1 from J; bases not matched to a gene: 2. The CDR3 length is 14 residues. The CDR3 nucleotides are TGTGCCAGTAGTCAACAGGGGAGCAATCAGCCCCAGCATTTT. Its translation: CASSQQGSNQPQHF.

The chain carries TRBV2 and TRBJ2-7; 7 bases are shared with TRBD1. Germline assignment: CDR1 SNHLY and CDR2 FYNNEI. This CDR3 region has 13 residues. The trim removed 6 bases at V and 2 bases at J, leaving 4 bases unmatched. DNA for the CDR3: TGTGCCAGCAGGGGGGACAGCACCTACGAGCAGTACTTC. Translation: CASRGDSTYEQYF.